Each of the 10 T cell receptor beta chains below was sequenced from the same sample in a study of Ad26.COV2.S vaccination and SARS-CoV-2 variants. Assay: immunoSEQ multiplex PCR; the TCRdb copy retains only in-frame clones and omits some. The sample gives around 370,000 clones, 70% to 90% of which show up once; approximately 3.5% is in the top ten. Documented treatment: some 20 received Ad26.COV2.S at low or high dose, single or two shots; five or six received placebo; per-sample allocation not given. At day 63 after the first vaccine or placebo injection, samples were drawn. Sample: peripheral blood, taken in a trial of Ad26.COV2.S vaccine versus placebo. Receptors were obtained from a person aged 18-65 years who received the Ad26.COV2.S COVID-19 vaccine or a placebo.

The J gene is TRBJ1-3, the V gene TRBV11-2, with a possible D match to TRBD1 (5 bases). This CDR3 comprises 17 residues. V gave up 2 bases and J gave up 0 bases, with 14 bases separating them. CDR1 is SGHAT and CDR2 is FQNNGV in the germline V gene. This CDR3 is CASSLSQGLYSGNTIYF. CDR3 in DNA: TGTGCCAGCAGCTTAAGCCAGGGACTCTACTCTGGAAACACCATATATTTT.

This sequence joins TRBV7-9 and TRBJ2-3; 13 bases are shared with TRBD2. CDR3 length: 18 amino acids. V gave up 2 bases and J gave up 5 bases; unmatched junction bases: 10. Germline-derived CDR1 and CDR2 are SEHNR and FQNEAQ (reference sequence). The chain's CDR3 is CASSLLRLAGGRGDTQYF. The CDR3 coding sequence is TGTGCCAGCAGCTTACTCCGACTAGCGGGGGGACGCGGAGATACGCAGTATTTT.

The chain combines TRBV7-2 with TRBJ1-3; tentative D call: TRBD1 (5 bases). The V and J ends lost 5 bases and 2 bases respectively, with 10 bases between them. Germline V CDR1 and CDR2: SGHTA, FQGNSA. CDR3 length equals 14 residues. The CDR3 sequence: CASSIGGPGNTIYF. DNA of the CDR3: TGTGCCAGCAGCATCGGGGGACCTGGAAACACCATATATTTT.

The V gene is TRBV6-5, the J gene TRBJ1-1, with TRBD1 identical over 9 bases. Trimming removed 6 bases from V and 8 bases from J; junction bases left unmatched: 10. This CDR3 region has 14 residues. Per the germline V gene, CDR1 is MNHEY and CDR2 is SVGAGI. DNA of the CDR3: TGTGCCAGCAGCGATTACAGGGGGCATCAGGAAGCTTTCTTT. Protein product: CASSDYRGHQEAFF.

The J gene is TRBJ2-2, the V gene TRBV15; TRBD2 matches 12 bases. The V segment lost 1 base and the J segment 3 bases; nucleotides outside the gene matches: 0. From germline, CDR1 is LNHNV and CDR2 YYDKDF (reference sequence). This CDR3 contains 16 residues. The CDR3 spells CATSRGLAGDTGELFF. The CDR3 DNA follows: TGTGCCACCAGCAGAGGACTAGCGGGAGACACCGGGGAGCTGTTTTTT. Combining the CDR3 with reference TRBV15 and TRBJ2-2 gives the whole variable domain DAMVIQNPRYQVTQFGKPVTLSCSQTLNHNVMYWYQQKSSQAPKLLFHYYDKDFNNEADTPDNFQSRRPNTSFCFLDIRSPGLGDTAMYLCATSRGLAGDTGELFFGEGSRLTVL.

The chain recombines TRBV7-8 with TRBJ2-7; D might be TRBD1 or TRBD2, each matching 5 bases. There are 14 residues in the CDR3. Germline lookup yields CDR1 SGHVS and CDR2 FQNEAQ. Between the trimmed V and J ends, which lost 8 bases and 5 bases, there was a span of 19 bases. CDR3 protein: CASSFGALGDEQYF. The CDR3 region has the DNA TGTGCCAGCTCCTTCGGAGCACTGGGGGACGAGCAGTACTTC.

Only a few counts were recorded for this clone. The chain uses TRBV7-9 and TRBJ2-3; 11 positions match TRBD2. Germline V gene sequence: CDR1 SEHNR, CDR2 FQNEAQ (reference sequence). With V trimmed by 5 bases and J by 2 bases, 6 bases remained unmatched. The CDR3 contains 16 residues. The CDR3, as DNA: TGTGCCAGCAGCGTCGGGACTAGCGGTCACACAGATACGCAGTATTTT. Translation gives CASSVGTSGHTDTQYF.

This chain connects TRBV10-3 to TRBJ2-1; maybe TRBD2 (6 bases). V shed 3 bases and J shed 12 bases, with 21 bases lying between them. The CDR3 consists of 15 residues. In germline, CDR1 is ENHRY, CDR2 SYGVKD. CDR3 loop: CAISDDAGGPRRQFF. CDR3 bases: TGTGCCATCAGTGACGACGCCGGAGGGCCTCGAAGGCAGTTCTTC.

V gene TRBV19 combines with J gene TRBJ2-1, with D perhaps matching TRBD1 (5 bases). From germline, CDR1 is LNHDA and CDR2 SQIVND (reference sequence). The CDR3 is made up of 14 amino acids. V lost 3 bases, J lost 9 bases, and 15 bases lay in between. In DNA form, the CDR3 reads TGTGCCAGTAGTATCGGCCAGGGCCGTGGTGAGCAGTTCTTC. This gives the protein CASSIGQGRGEQFF. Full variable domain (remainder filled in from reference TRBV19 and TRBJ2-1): DGGITQSPKYLFRKEGQNVTLSCEQNLNHDAMYWYRQDPGQGLRLIYYSQIVNDFQKGDIAEGYSVSREKKESFPLTVTSAQKNPTAFYLCASSIGQGRGEQFFGPGTRLTVL.

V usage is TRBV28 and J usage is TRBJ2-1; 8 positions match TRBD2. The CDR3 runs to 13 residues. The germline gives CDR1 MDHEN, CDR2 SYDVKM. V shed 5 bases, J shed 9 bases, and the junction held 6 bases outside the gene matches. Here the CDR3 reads CASSPRLASEQFF. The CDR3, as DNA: TGTGCCAGCAGTCCCCGACTAGCGAGTGAGCAGTTCTTC. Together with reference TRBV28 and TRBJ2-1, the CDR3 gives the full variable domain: DVKVTQSSRYLVKRTGEKVFLECVQDMDHENMFWYRQDPGLGLRLIYFSYDVKMKEKGDIPEGYSVSREKKERFSLILESASTNQTSMYLCASSPRLASEQFFGPGTRLTVL.